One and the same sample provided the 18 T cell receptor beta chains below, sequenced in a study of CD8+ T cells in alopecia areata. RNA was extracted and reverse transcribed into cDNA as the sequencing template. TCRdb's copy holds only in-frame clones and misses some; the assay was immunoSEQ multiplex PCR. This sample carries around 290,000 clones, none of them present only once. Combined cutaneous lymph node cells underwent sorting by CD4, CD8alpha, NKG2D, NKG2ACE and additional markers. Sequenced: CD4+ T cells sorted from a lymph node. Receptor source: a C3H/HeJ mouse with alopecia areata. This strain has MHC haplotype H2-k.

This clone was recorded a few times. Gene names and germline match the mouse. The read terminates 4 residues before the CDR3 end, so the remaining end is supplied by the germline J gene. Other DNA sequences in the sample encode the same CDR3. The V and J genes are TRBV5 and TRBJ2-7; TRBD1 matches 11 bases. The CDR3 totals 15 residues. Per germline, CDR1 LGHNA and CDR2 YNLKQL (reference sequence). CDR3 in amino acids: CASSQVGTGGYEQYF. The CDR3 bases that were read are TGTGCCAGCAGCCAAGTAGGGACAGGGGGGTAT.

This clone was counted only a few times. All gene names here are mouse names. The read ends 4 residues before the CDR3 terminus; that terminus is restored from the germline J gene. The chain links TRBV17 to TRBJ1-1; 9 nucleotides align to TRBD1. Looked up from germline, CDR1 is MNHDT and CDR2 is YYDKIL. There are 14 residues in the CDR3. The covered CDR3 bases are TGTGCTAGCAGCGGGACAGGGACTTCCCCA. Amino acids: CASSGTGTSP. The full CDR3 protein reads CASSGTGTSPEVFF.

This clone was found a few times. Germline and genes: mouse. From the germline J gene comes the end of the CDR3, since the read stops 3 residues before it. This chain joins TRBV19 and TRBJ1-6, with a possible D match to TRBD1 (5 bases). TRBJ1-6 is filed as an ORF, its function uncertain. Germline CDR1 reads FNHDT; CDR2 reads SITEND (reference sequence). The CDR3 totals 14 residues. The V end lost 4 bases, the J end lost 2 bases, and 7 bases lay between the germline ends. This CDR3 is CASSPGPYNSPLYF. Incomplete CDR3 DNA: TGTGCCAGCAGTCCAGGGCCCTATAATTCGCCC.

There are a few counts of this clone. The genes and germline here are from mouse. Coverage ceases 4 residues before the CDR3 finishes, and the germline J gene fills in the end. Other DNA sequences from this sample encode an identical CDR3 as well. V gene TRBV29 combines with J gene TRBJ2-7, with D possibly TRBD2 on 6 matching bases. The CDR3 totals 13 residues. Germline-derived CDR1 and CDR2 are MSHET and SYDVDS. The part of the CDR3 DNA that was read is TGTGCTAGCAGTTTATCGGGGGGTTAT. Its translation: CASSLSGGY. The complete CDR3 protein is CASSLSGGYEQYF.

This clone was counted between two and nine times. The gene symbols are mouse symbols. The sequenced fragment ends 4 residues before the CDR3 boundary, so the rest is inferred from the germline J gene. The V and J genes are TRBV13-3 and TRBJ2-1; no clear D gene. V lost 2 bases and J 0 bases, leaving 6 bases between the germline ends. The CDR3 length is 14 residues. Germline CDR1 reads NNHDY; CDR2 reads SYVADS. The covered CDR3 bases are TGTGCCAGCAGTGAACAGCATAACTATGCT. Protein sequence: CASSEQHNYA. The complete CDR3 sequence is CASSEQHNYAEQFF.

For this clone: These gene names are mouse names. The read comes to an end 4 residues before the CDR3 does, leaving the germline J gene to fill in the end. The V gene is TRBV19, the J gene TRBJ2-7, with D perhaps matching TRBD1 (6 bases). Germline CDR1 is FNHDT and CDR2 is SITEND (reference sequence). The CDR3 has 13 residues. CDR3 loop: CASTPRDKYEQYF. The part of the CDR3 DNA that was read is TGTGCCAGCACCCCTCGGGACAAATAT.

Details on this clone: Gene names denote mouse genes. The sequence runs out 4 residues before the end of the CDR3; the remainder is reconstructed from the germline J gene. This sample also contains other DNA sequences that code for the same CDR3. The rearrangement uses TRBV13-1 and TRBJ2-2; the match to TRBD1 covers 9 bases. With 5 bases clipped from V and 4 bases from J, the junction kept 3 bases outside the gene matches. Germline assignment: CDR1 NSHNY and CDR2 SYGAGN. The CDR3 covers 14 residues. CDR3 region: CASRQGAGTGQLYF. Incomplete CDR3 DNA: TGTGCCAGCAGACAGGGGGCTGGCACCGGG.

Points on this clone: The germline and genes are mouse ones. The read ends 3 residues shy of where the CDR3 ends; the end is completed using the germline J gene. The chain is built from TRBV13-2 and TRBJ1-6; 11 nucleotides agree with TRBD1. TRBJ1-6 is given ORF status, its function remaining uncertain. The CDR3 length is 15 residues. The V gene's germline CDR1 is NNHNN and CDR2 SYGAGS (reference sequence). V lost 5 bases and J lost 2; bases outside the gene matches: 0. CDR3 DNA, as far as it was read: TGTGCCAGCGGGGGACAGGGGGCCTATAATTCGCCC. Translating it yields CASGGQGAYNSP. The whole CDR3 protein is CASGGQGAYNSPLYF.

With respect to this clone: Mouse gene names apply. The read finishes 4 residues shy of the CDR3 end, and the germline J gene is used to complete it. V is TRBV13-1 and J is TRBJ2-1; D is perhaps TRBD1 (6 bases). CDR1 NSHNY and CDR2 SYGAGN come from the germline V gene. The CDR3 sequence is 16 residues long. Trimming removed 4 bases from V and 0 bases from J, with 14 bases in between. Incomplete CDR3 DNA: TGTGCCAGCAGTCCTCCTGGACAGCTTAACTATGCT. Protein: CASSPPGQLNYA. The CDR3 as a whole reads CASSPPGQLNYAEQFF.

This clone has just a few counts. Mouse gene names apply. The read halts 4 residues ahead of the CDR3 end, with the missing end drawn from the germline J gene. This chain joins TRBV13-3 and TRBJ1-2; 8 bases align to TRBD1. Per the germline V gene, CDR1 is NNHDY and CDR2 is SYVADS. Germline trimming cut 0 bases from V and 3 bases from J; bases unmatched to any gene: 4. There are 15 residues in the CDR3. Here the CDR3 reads CASSDEHRGDSDYTF. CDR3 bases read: TGTGCCAGCAGTGATGAACACAGGGGGGACTCC.

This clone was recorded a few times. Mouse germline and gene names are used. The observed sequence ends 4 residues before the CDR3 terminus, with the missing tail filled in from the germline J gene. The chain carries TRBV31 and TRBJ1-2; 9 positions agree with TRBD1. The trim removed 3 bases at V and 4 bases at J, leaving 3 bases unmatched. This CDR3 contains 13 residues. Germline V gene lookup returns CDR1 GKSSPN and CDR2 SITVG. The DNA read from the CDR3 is TGTGCCTGGAGAGGGACAGGGATCTCC. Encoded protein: CAWRGTGIS. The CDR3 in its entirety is CAWRGTGISDYTF.

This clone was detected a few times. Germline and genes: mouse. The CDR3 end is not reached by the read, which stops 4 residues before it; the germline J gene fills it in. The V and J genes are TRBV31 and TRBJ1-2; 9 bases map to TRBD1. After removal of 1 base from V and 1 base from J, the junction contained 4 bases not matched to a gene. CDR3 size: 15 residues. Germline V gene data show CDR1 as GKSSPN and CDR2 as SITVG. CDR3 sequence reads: CAWSPRDRENSDYTF. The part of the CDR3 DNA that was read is TGTGCCTGGAGTCCCCGGGACAGGGAAAACTCC.

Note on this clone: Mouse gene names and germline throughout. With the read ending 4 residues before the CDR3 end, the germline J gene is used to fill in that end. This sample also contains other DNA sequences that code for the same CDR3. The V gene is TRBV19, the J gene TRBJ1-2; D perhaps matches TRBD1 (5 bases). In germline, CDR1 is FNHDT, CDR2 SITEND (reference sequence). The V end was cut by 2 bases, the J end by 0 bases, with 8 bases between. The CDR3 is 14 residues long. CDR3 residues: CASSIAGSNSDYTF. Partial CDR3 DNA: TGTGCCAGCAGTATCGCAGGGTCAAACTCC.

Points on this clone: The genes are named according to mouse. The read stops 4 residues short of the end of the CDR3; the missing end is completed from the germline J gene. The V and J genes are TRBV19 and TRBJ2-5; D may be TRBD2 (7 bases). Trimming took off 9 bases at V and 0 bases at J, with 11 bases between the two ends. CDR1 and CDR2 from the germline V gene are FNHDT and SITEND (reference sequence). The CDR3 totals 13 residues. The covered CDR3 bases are TGTGCCACCCTGGGGGCTAACCAAGAC. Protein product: CATLGANQD. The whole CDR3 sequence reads CATLGANQDTQYF. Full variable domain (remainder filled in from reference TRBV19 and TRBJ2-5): GGIITQTPKFLIGQEGQKLTLKCQQNFNHDTMYWYRQDSGKGLRLIYYSITENDLQKGDLSEGYDASREKKSSFSLTVTSAQKNEMAVFLCATLGANQDTQYFGPGTRLLVL.

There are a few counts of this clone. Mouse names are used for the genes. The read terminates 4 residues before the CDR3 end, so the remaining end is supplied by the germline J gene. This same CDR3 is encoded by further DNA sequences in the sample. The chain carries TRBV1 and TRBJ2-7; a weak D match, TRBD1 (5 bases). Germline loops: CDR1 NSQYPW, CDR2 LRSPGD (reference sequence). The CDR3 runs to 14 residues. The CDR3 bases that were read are TGCACCTGCAGTGCAGATGGAGGGGATTAT. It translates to CTCSADGGDY. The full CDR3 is CTCSADGGDYEQYF.

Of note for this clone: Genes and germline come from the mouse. CDR3 DNA (partial): TGTGCCAGCAGTACTGGGGGGGCGACAGAA. Protein: CASSTGGATE. The CDR3 in full is CASSTGGATETLYF. The chain recombines TRBV13-1 with TRBJ2-3; 11 nucleotides align to TRBD2. The read halts 4 residues ahead of the CDR3 end, with the missing end drawn from the germline J gene. Trimming took 4 bases from V and 4 from J; bases not matched to a gene: 2. The germline CDR1 and CDR2 sequences are NSHNY and SYGAGN. This CDR3 spans 14 amino acids.

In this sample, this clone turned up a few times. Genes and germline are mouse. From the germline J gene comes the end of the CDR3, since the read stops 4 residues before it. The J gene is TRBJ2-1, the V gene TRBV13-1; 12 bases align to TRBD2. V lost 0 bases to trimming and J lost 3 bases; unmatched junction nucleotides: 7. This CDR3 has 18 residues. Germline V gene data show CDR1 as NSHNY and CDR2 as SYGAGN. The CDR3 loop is CASSDATGGAFGYAEQFF. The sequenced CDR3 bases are TGTGCCAGCAGTGATGCGACTGGGGGGGCGTTTGGCTATGCT.

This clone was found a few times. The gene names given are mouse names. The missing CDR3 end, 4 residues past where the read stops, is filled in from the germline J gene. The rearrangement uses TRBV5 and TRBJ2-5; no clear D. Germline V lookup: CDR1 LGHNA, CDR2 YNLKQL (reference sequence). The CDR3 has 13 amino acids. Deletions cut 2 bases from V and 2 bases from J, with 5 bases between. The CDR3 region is CASSQRVQDTQYF. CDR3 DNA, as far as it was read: TGTGCCAGCAGCCAAAGGGTCCAAGAC.